This T cell receptor (beta chain) was recorded in a study of CXCR3-negative and CXCR3-positive naive CD8 T cells (dated by TCRdb to between 2018 and 2021). Study-wide context: In total, 130 million to 150 million TRB reads were obtained, or roughly 1.5 +/- 0.3 million reads per library. For the TRBV-TRBJ cluster analysis, the naive subsets came from 5 donors, while the memory cells came from 3 donors. Data from some twelve donors, pooled across two independent experiments, went into the diversity and physicochemical repertoire analyses.

The CDR3 contains 15 residues, cysteine and phenylalanine counted. The coding DNA is unavailable. As encoded in the germline V gene, CDR1 is MNHEY while CDR2 is SVGAGI. For this clonotype: What antigen it recognizes has not been identified.

For each CD8+ T cell subset, flow sorting was done in triplicate, and 250,000 to 300,000 cells per subset went directly into RLT lysis buffer. To exclude memory contaminants, naive CD8+ T cells were stringently defined as CD45RO-CCR7+CD27+CD95-. Peripheral blood mononuclear cells were isolated from buffy coats using standard density gradient centrifugation. Naive CXCR3-negative and CXCR3-positive CD8+ T cells were flow-sorted on a FACSAria III. An RNeasy Mini Kit was used to extract total RNA from the sorted cells. Overall study results and their limits: Similar TRBV-TRBJ usage was shown by naive CXCR3-negative and CXCR3-positive cells from the same donor, whereas distinct patterns were shown by memory cells. Comparably high repertoire diversity was found in both naive subsets, whereas much lower repertoire diversity was found in memory CD8+ T cells. TRB CDR3s from CXCR3-positive naive cells showed higher hydrophobicity (lower Kidera factor 4), lower energy, and higher strength and volume indices than CXCR3-negative naive cells. Freshly isolated PBMCs were used for most assays because CXCR3 expression went down partially after cryopreservation. Because surface CD5, which is linked to self-reactivity in mice, was comparable between the naive subsets, TCR interaction strength was also inferred from the physicochemical properties of TRB CDR3s.

TCRdb lists the instrument as NextSeq 550. The Human TCR Profiling Kit (MiLaboratory) was used to prepare UMI-labeled 5' RACE TRB cDNA libraries. cDNA synthesis used the entire amount of extracted RNA, and PCR amplification then used the entire amount of cDNA produced. The libraries were made side by side, with each library going through the same number of PCR cycles. The authors processed their data as follows. About 48,000 +/- 9,800 unique UMI-labeled TRB cDNA molecules per library were extracted with MIGEC and MiXCR, with at least two reads per UMI required. On average, each library contained 40,000 +/- 10,000 functional in-frame TRB CDR3 nucleotide clonotypes without stop codons. After downsampling to 5000 UMI-labeled TRB molecules per sample, diversity metrics such as normalized Shannon-Wiener and Chao1 were calculated in VDJtools. VDJtools computed clonotype-size-weighted physicochemical properties of the central five CDR3 residues: interaction energy, strength, volume and Kidera factor 4. One entry per CDR3 protein sequence results from the TCRdb reprocessing of the reads, with DNA left out. TCRdb, rather than the study authors, made the V and J calls. The sample table on file contains 85,000 to 90,000 distinct CDR3 sequences. The ten largest clones capture less than 0.85% of the sample.

The origin of this receptor is a human donor in good health. Some clones in this sample may be carry-over from other donors' samples. The sample was naive CXCR3+ CD8+ T cells from blood. In light of the paper, this sample's cell subset or site label describes: CD45RO-CCR7+CD27+CD95- naive CD8+ T cells expressing CXCR3 (TNR3+). This receptor chain uses TRBV6-5 and TRBJ2-3. The CDR3 protein is CASNEDQYPTDTQYF.